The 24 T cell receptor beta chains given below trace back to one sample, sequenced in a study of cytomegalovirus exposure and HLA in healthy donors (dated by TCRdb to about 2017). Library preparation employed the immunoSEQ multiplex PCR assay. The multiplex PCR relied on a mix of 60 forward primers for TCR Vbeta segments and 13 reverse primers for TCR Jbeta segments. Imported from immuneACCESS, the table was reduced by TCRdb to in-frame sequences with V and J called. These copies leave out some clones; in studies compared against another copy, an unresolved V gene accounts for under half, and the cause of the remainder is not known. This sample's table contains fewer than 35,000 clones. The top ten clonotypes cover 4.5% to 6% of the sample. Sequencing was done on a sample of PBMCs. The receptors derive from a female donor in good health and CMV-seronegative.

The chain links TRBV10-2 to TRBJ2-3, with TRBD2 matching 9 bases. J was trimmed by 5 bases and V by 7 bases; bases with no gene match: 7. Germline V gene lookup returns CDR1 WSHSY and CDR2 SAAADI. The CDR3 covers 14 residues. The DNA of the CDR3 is TGCGCCAGCACTGGCGGGGGGGGACGAGATACGCAGTATTTT. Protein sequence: CASTGGGGRDTQYF.

CDR3 coding DNA: TGTGCCAGCAGCGTAGATGGGTCGGGAAATCAGCCCCAGCATTTT. It translates to CASSVDGSGNQPQHF. The rearrangement links TRBV9 to TRBJ1-5; D gene ambiguous. CDR1 SGDLS and CDR2 YYNGEE come from the germline V gene. The CDR3 extends over 15 amino acids. The V gene lost 0 bases and the J gene lost 4 bases, with 11 bases spanning the gap.

CDR3 protein: CASSPVSGNTIYF. CDR3 DNA: TGTGCCAGCAGCCCTGTCTCTGGAAACACCATATATTTT. This chain joins TRBV7-9 and TRBJ1-3, with unresolved D. This CDR3 spans 13 amino acids. V was pared by 5 bases and J by 0 bases, with 5 bases between. Germline V gene sequence: CDR1 SEHNR, CDR2 FQNEAQ (reference sequence).

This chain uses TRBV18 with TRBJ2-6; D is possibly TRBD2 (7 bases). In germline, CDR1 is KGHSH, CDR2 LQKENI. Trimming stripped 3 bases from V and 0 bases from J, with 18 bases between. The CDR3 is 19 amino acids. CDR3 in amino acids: CASSPTGGSPSSGANVLTF. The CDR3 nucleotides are TGTGCCAGCTCACCTACGGGGGGCTCCCCGTCCTCTGGGGCCAACGTCCTGACTTTC.

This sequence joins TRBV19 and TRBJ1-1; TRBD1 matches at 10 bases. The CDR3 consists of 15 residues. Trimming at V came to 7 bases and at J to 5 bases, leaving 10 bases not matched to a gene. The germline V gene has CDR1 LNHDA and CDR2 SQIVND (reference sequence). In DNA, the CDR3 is TGTGCCAGTATAAAGTTGGGACAGGGGTCAACTGAAGCTTTCTTT. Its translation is CASIKLGQGSTEAFF.

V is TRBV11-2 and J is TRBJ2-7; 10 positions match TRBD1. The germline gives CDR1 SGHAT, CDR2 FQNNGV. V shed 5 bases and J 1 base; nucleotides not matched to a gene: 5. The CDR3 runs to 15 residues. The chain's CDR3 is CASSPTGGPSYEQYF. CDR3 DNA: TGTGCCAGCAGCCCGACAGGGGGCCCTTCCTACGAGCAGTACTTC.

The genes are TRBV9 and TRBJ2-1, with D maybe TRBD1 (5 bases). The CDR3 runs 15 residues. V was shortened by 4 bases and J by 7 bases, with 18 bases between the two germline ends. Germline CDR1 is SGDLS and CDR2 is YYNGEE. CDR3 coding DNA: TGTGCCAGCAGCCGTAGGTTAGGGGCTGATAATGAGCAGTTCTTC. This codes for CASSRRLGADNEQFF.

CDR3 DNA: TGCGCCAGCAGCTTGGCCCTCCCGGGGAGCTCCTATAATTCACCCCTCCACTTT. Amino acid sequence: CASSLALPGSSYNSPLHF. The chain combines TRBV5-1 with TRBJ1-6; D gene ambiguous. Deletions cut 0 bases from V and 0 bases from J, with 13 bases between. The CDR3 sequence is 18 residues long. In germline, CDR1 is SGHRS, CDR2 YFSETQ.

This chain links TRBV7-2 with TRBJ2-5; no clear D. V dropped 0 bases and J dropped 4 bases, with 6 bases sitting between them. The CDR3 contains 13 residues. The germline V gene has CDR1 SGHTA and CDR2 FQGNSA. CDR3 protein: CASSLAPGETQYF. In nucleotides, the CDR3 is TGTGCCAGCAGCTTAGCGCCCGGAGAGACCCAGTACTTC.

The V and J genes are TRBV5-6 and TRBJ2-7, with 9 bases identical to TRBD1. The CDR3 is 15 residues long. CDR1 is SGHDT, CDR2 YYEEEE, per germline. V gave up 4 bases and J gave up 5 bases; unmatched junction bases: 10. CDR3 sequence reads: CASSPEGTGRNEQYF. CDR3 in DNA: TGTGCCAGCAGCCCCGAAGGGACAGGGAGGAACGAGCAGTACTTC.

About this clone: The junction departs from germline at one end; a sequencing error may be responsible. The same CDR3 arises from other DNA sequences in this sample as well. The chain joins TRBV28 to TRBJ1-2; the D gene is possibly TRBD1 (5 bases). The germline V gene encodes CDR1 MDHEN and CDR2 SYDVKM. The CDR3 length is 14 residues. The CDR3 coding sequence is TGTGCCAGTAGTTTAGGCGGGGCGAACTATGGCTACACCTTC. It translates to CASSLGGANYGYTF.

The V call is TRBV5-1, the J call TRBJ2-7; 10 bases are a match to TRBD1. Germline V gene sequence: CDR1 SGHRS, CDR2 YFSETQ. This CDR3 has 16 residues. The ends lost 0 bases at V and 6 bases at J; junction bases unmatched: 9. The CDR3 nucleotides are TGCGCCAGCAGCTTGGTAGGGACAGGGGACACTCTCGAGCAGTACTTC. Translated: CASSLVGTGDTLEQYF.

The CDR3 spells CAIRDRGENNYGYTF. The CDR3 region has the DNA TGTGCCATCAGGGACAGGGGGGAAAATAACTATGGCTACACCTTC. The rearrangement links TRBV10-3 to TRBJ1-2, with TRBD1 identical over 10 bases. Germline values: CDR1 ENHRY, CDR2 SYGVKD. This CDR3 comprises 15 residues. V was clipped by 6 bases and J by 1 base; unmatched bases: 5.

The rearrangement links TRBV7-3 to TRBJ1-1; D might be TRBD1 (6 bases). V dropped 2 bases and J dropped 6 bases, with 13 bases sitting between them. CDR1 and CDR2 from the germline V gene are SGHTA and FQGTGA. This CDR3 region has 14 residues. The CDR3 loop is CASSLQGRVAEAFF. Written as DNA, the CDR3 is TGTGCCAGCAGCTTACAGGGGCGCGTCGCTGAAGCTTTCTTT.

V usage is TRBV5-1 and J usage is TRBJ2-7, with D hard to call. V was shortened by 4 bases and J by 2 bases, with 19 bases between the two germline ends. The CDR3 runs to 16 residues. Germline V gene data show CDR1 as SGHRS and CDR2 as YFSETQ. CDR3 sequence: CASSPPGVPGTYEQYF. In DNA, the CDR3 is TGCGCCAGCAGCCCCCCCGGTGTCCCAGGTACCTACGAGCAGTACTTC.

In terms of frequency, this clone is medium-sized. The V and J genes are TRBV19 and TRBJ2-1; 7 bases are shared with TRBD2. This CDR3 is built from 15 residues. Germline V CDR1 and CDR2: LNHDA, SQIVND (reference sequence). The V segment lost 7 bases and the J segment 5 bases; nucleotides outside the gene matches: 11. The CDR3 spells CASNYGGGDHNEQFF. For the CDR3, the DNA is TGTGCCAGTAACTATGGTGGGGGGGATCACAATGAGCAGTTCTTC.

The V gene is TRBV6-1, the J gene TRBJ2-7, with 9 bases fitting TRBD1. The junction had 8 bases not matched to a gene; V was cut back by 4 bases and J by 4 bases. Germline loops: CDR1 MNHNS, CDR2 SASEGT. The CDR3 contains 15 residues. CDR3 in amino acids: CASSASTGGKYEQYF. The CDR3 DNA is TGTGCCAGCAGTGCCTCAACAGGGGGCAAGTACGAGCAGTACTTC.

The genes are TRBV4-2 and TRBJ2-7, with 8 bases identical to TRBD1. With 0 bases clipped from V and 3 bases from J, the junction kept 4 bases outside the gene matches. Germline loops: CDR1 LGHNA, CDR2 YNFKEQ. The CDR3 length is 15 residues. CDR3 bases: TGTGCCAGCAGCCAAGAGGGACAGGTAATCTACGAGCAGTACTTC. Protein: CASSQEGQVIYEQYF.

The CDR3 region has the DNA TGCGCCAGCAGGGACCAGGGTCGTGGGGCCAACGTCCTGACTTTC. It yields the protein CASRDQGRGANVLTF. The chain joins TRBV4-1 to TRBJ2-6; possible D gene TRBD1, 5 bases. Germline V CDR1 and CDR2: MGHRA, YSYEKL. This CDR3 contains 15 residues. V was shortened by 6 bases and J by 3 bases, with 12 bases between the two germline ends.

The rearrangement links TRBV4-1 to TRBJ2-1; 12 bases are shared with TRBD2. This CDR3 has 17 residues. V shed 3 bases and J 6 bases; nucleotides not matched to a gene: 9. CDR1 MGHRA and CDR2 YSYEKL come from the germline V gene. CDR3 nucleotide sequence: TGCGCCAGCAGCCACACAATCCTAGCGGGGGGGCCCAATGAGCAGTTCTTC. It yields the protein CASSHTILAGGPNEQFF.

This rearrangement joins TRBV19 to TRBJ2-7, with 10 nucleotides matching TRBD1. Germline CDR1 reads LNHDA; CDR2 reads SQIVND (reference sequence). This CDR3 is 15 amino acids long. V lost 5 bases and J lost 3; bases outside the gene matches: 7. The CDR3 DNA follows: TGTGCCAGTAGTGCCACGGGGGACAGGGGCTACGAGCAGTACTTC. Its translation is CASSATGDRGYEQYF.

In DNA form, the CDR3 reads TGTGCCAGCAGCAAGACATCCCACGAGCAGTACTTC. It yields the protein CASSKTSHEQYF. This chain joins TRBV4-2 and TRBJ2-7; D call uncertain. This CDR3 spans 12 amino acids. Trimming took off 5 bases at V and 5 bases at J, with 10 bases between the two ends. CDR1 LGHNA and CDR2 YNFKEQ come from the germline V gene.

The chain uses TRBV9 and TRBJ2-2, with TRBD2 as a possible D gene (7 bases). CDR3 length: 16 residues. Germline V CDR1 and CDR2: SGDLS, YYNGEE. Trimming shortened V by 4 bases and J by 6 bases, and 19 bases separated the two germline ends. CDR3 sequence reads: CASSPGGGAVPGELFF. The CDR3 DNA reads TGTGCCAGCAGCCCCGGAGGGGGGGCCGTTCCCGGGGAGCTGTTTTTT.

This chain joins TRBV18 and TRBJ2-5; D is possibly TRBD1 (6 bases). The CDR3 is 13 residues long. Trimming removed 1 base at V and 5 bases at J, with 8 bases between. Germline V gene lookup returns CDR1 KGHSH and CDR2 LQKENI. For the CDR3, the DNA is TGTGCCAGCTCACCACAGCAGGGGGAGACCCAGTACTTC. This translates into CASSPQQGETQYF.